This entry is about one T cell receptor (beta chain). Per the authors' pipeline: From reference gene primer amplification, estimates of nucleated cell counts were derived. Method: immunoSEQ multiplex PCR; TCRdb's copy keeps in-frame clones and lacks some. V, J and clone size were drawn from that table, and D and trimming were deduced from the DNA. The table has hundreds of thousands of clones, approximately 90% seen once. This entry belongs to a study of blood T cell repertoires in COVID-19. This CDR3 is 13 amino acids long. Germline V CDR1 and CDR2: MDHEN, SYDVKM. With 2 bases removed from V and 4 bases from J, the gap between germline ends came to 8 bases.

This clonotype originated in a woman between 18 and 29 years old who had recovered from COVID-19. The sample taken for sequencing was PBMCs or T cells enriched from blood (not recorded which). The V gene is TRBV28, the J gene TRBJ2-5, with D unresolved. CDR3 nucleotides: TGTGCCAGCAGTTTAGCCAATAGAGAGACCCAGTACTTC. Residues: CASSLANRETQYF. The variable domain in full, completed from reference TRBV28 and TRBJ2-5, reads DVKVTQSSRYLVKRTGEKVFLECVQDMDHENMFWYRQDPGLGLRLIYFSYDVKMKEKGDIPEGYSVSREKKERFSLILESASTNQTSMYLCASSLANRETQYFGPGTRLLVL.